The T cell receptor beta chain described here comes from a study of cytomegalovirus exposure and HLA in healthy donors. Notes on the study in general: From TCR beta sequences, most subjects' HLA-A and HLA-B alleles were reportedly predicted accurately. In vitro data verified three CMV-associated chains as specific for CMV antigens. An analysis that came later showed most CMV-associated TCR beta chains appearing HLA-restricted.

As regards this clone: The antigen is unknown.

Germline V gene lookup returns CDR1 LGHNA and CDR2 YSLEER. The CDR3 loop spans 19 amino acids. J gave up 1 base and V 0 bases, and 11 bases lay outside the gene matches. Amplification used 60 Vbeta primers and 13 Jbeta primers. Authors' data handling: Some 11 million of the 80 million or so unique TCR beta chains counted in a later analysis were shared. The table came from immunoSEQ multiplex PCR; TCRdb's copy has only in-frame clones and leaves some out. The V and J calls and clone size come from that table; D and trimming were worked out from the DNA. The sample includes around 150,000 clones, 75% to 85% seen only once; the top ten take 8.1%.

The source of this sequence is a woman in her 50s in good health and CMV-seropositive. The rearrangement joins TRBV4-3 to TRBJ1-2; 10 bases match TRBD1. Sample: PBMCs. The CDR3 protein is CASSQDPRKGQGLNYGYTF. The CDR3 coding sequence is TGCGCCAGCAGCCAAGATCCTCGGAAGGGACAGGGGCTTAACTATGGCTACACCTTC.